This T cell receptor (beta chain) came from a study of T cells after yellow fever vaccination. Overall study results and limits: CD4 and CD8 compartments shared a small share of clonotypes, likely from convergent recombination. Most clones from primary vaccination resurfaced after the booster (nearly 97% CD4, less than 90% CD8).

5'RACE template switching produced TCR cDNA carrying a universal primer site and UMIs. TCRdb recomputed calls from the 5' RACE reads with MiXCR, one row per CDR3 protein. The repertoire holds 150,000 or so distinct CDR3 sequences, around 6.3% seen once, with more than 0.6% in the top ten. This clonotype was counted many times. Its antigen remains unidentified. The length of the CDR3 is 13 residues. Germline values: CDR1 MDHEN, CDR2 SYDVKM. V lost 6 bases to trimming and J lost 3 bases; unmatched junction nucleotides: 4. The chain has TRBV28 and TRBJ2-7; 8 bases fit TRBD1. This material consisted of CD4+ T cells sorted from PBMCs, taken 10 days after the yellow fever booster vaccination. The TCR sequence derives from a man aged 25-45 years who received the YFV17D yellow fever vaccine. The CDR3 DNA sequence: TGTGCCAGCAGCAGACAGGGGCGCTACGAGCAGTACTTC. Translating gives CASSRQGRYEQYF.